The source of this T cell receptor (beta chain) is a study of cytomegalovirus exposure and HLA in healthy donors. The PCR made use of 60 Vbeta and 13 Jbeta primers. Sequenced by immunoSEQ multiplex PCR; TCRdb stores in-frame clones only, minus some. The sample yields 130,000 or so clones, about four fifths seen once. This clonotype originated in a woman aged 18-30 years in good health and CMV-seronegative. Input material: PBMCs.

Here the CDR3 reads CATSREGQGKGSNQPQHF. The CDR3 DNA sequence: TGTGCCACCAGCAGAGAGGGACAGGGGAAAGGTAGCAATCAGCCCCAGCATTTT. The chain recombines TRBV15 with TRBJ1-5; 10 nucleotides match TRBD1. CDR1 and CDR2 (germline): LNHNV, YYDKDF (reference sequence). The length of the CDR3 is 18 residues. V trimming: 0 bases; J trimming: 0 bases; junction bases outside the gene matches: 5.